This T cell receptor beta chain was recovered during a study of Ad26.COV2.S vaccination and SARS-CoV-2 variants (dated by TCRdb to the early 2020s). Some background on the complete study: Vaccine-arm donors were drawn from COV1001, a multicentre, randomized, double-blind, placebo-controlled phase I-IIa trial of Ad26.COV2.S in healthy adults. Ad26.COV2.S was administered intramuscularly at a dose of 5x10^10 or 1x10^11 viral particles, either as one shot or as two shots given 56 days apart. TCRbeta repertoire sequencing served as the tool for gauging how specific and how broad the SARS-CoV-2-reactive T cell receptors were following Ad26.COV2.S vaccination. The TCR-sequenced set comprised around 32 samples: 19 Ad26.COV2.S vaccine recipients, 5 placebo recipients and 8 SARS-CoV-2 convalescent individuals. Trial participants were randomized into five groups of five: low-dose or high-dose Ad26.COV2.S given once or twice, or placebo on both occasions. Throughout the experiments and outcome assessment, investigators stayed blinded to trial group allocation.

The immunoSEQ Assay was the method used to sequence TCRbeta CDR3 regions. After extraction, genomic DNA underwent amplification by bias-controlled multiplex PCR, followed by high-throughput sequencing. The published analysis was carried out like this. To quantify the absolute abundance of each unique TCRbeta CDR3 region, sequences were collapsed and filtered. T cell fraction was estimated by normalization of TCRbeta template counts to usable DNA, with usable DNA being measured through amplification of reference genes present in all nucleated cells. Repertoire TCRs were annotated as SARS-CoV-2-specific by exact matching of V gene, CDR3 amino acid sequence and J gene to a known reactive TCR set. The reference SARS-CoV-2 TCR set came from MIRA and was filtered for enrichment in COVID-19-positive ImmuneCODE repertoires, removing public or cross-reactive TCRs. Using the MIRA antigens, annotated TCRs were further analysed by specific ORF or by position within an ORF. Breadth was defined as the number of annotated unique rearrangements divided by the total number of unique productive rearrangements, and depth was defined as the summed frequency of the annotated unique rearrangements. TCR breadth was compared between groups using two-sided Wilcoxon rank-sum tests. TCRdb stores this immuneACCESS table with in-frame sequences only. Part of the clones is absent; in the studies checked, under half of the shortfall reflects unresolved V genes, and no reason is known for the rest. That table gives V, J and clone size, and the DNA gave D and trimming. The sample has hundreds of thousands of clones on record, 88% of them singletons. The ten largest make up roughly 6% of the sample.

Beyond this particular receptor, the publication reports: The authors noted that the TCR breadth and depth analyses may have underestimated total T cell responses. After vaccination, substantial breadth of spike-specific CD8+ and CD4+ T cell responses was reported. Ad26.COV2.S recipients had higher spike-specific TCR breadth than placebo recipients (P = 0.0014). Vaccine and placebo recipients had similar non-spike TCR breadth, a finding consistent with the vaccine containing only spike. The study was not powered to compare responses between vaccine doses or regimens.

CDR1 MDHEN and CDR2 SYDVKM were looked up in the germline V gene. The CDR3 covers 14 residues, taking in both the cysteine and the phenylalanine. CDR3 DNA only is kept here, 42 bases in frame from base 1. Relative to germline, V is missing 6 bases and J is missing 1 base, with 4 bases of the junction outside any gene match. Per the publication, the treatment or condition label means: roughly 19 received Ad26.COV2.S at low or high dose, single or two shots; roughly five received placebo; per-sample allocation not given. For vaccine and placebo recipients, repertoires were sequenced using samples collected on day 63 after the first injection. Between 29 July and 7 August 2020, Cohort 1b enrolled about two dozen adults aged 18-55 years at one site in Boston, USA. Ad26.COV2.S consisted of a replication-incompetent adenovirus type 26 vector by which a prefusion-stabilized SARS-CoV-2 spike protein from the original Wuhan strain was expressed.

Details on this clone: There is no known antigen for this receptor. No much larger clonotype is one base removed from it; base qualities were not supplied.

This receptor was identified in a person aged 18-60 years who received the Ad26.COV2.S COVID-19 vaccine or a placebo. This receptor chain uses TRBV28 and TRBJ2-7, and 9 junctional nucleotides match TRBD1. Sequencing used peripheral blood, obtained in a trial of Ad26.COV2.S vaccine versus placebo. The CDR3 loop reads CASRGDRASYEQYF. In nucleotides, the sequence is TGTGCCAGCAGGGGGGACAGGGCGTCCTACGAGCAGTACTTC.